A single sample gave rise to the 14 T cell receptor beta chains below, sequenced in a study of vaccination and CD4 T cells after COVID-19. An Oncomine TCR Beta short-read assay was used to sequence the DNA from cultured CD4+ T cells. Via MiXCR, TCRdb re-called the PCR reads, giving one row per CDR3 protein. Of some 24,000 distinct CDR3 sequences listed, 40% to 50% are singletons. Time point of the sample: late sampling 161 to 241 days after vaccination in a few convalescent patients. The treatment denotes: approximately 11-day PBMC culture with coronavirus spike peptide pools or control peptides (ViraFEST assay). Their recognized antigens are unknown. Sequences were derived from CD4+ T cells from blood, cultured in vitro, sampled about 7 months after SARS-CoV-2 vaccination. The receptors shown here come from a human donor who had recovered from COVID-19.

The rearrangement links TRBV7-8 to TRBJ1-1; TRBD1 matches 9 bases. Germline loops: CDR1 SGHVS, CDR2 FQNEAQ. The junction had 6 bases not matched to a gene; V was cut back by 1 base and J by 6 bases. The CDR3 runs 15 residues. CDR3 sequence: CASSLETGGWAEAFF. In nucleotides, the CDR3 is TGTGCCAGCAGCTTAGAGACAGGGGGTTGGGCTGAAGCTTTCTTT.

The gene calls are TRBV6-1 and TRBJ2-1; 13 nucleotides align to TRBD2. Germline assignment: CDR1 MNHNS and CDR2 SASEGT. With V trimmed by 6 bases and J by 4 bases, 6 bases remained unmatched. The CDR3 is 16 amino acids. CDR3 nucleotide sequence: TGTGCCAGCAGCACACCGGGACTAGCGGGATACAATGAGCAGTTCTTC. Translating gives CASSTPGLAGYNEQFF.

The rearrangement links TRBV10-3 to TRBJ2-7; the D call may be TRBD1 or TRBD2 (7 bases each). CDR3 length: 14 amino acids. Deletions cut 4 bases from V and 6 bases from J, with 16 bases between. CDR1 is ENHRY and CDR2 is SYGVKD in the germline V gene. In DNA, the CDR3 is TGTGCCATCAGTGGAGGACAGGCGGGAGCCGAGCAGTACTTC. This gives the protein CAISGGQAGAEQYF.

This clonotype was seen a handful of times. This chain uses TRBV6-1 with TRBJ2-7; D gene ambiguous. Germline V gene lookup returns CDR1 MNHNS and CDR2 SASEGT. The CDR3 sequence is 16 residues long. The V end lost 2 bases, the J end lost 0 bases, and 14 bases lay between the germline ends. The CDR3 is CASSEFAAWASYEQYF. The CDR3 bases are TGTGCCAGCAGTGAATTTGCGGCGTGGGCCTCCTACGAGCAGTACTTC.

J is TRBJ2-1 and V is TRBV27; 11 bases fit TRBD2. J lost 3 bases, V lost 6 bases, and 4 bases had no gene match. This CDR3 is built from 15 residues. Germline V lookup: CDR1 MNHEY, CDR2 SMNVEV (reference sequence). The CDR3 nucleotides read TGTGCCAGCAGACCTCTAGCGGGAGGCTACAATGAGCAGTTCTTC. Encoded protein: CASRPLAGGYNEQFF.

The chain has TRBV27 and TRBJ1-3; D is perhaps TRBD1 (6 bases). CDR1 MNHEY and CDR2 SMNVEV come from the germline V gene (reference sequence). Trimming removed 2 bases from V and 4 bases from J, with 9 bases in between. The CDR3 loop spans 14 amino acids. This chain's CDR3 is CASSLRGNGNTIYF. CDR3 sequence (DNA): TGTGCCAGCAGTTTAAGGGGGAACGGAAACACCATATATTTT.

The chain carries TRBV18 and TRBJ2-7; possible D gene TRBD2, 6 bases. Per the germline V gene, CDR1 is KGHSH and CDR2 is LQKENI. Trimming cost V 2 bases and J 0 bases, with 8 bases left between them. The CDR3 is 14 residues long. CDR3 nucleotides: TGTGCCAGCTCACCAACGGACTACTCCTACGAGCAGTACTTC. Translating gives CASSPTDYSYEQYF.

Comment on this clonotype: A read error likely explains this, since a far larger clone differs by one base. The V gene is TRBV6-4, the J gene TRBJ2-7, with TRBD2 matching 13 bases. The DNA end is more similar to TRBJ2-5, so the J call may be wrong. Looked up from germline, CDR1 is MRHNA and CDR2 is SNTAGT. The CDR3 loop spans 18 amino acids. CDR3 nucleotide sequence: TGTGCCAGCAGCGTCGGGACTATGGGGACTAGCGGGAAAGAGACCCAGTACTTC. Translation gives CASSVGTMGTSGKETQYF.

The J gene is TRBJ2-7, the V gene TRBV6-2 or TRBV6-3; 9 nucleotides agree with TRBD1. Germline V gives CDR1 MNHEY, CDR2 SVGEGT. V gave up 6 bases and J gave up 4 bases; unmatched junction bases: 13. The CDR3 extends over 16 amino acids. CDR3 nucleotides: TGTGCCAGCAGCGCCACAATAGGGACAGGGTGGTACGAGCAGTACTTC. As protein: CASSATIGTGWYEQYF.

The CDR3 bases are TGTGCCAGTAGTATAGCGGGCGGGAGGCGCCACGAGCAGTACTTC. This encodes CASSIAGGRRHEQYF. The V and J genes are TRBV19 and TRBJ2-7; 8 nucleotides line up with TRBD2. V trimming: 1 base; J trimming: 5 bases; junction bases outside the gene matches: 7. The V gene's germline CDR1 is LNHDA and CDR2 SQIVND (reference sequence). The CDR3 length is 15 residues.

This chain links TRBV20-1 with TRBJ2-7, with 10 bases that match TRBD2. CDR1 is DFQATT and CDR2 is SNEGSKA in the germline V gene (reference sequence). V shed 1 base and J 6 bases; nucleotides not matched to a gene: 15. The CDR3 loop spans 17 amino acids. Written as DNA, the CDR3 is TGCAGTGCTAGAGGGCTAGCGGGAGACTTTTTCGGGGGCGAGCAGTACTTC. It encodes CSARGLAGDFFGGEQYF.

In its sample, this clonotype was seen a few times. This chain links TRBV28 with TRBJ1-2, with D maybe TRBD1 (5 bases). The germline V gene has CDR1 MDHEN and CDR2 SYDVKM. Trimming left V 6 bases short and J 7 bases short, with 9 bases between. The CDR3 is 11 residues long. The CDR3 reads CASSHRFGYTF. CDR3 nucleotide sequence: TGTGCCAGCAGCCACAGGTTTGGCTACACCTTC.

The J gene is TRBJ2-5, the V gene TRBV5-1; D is uncertain. Trimming took off 0 bases at V and 6 bases at J, with 18 bases between the two ends. The CDR3 consists of 16 residues. CDR1 is SGHRS, CDR2 YFSETQ, per germline. The CDR3 DNA is TGCGCCAGCAGCTTGGGTCGAGCTTCCCTCCAGAAGACCCAGTACTTC. It specifies CASSLGRASLQKTQYF.

The chain combines TRBV20-1 with TRBJ2-3; 9 nucleotides agree with TRBD2. CDR3 length: 12 residues. Trimming took 6 bases from V and 6 from J; bases not matched to a gene: 4. The germline gives CDR1 DFQATT, CDR2 SNEGSKA (reference sequence). The CDR3: CSALSGSDTQYF. The DNA of the CDR3 is TGCAGTGCCCTTAGCGGGAGTGATACGCAGTATTTT.